Following are 3 T cell receptor beta chains from one sample sequenced in a study of beta chain features in type 1 diabetes. Expressed TCRB transcripts were sequenced after all isolated RNA was converted to cDNA. Clones were sequenced by immunoSEQ multiplex PCR, and TCRdb holds only the in-frame ones, with some missing. Of under 800,000 clones listed, roughly 16% are singletons. Sequenced: naive CD4+ T cells from blood. All receptors come from a man between 18 and 29 years old in good health.

J is TRBJ2-7 and V is TRBV28; unclear D gene. V shed 4 bases and J shed 6 bases, with 19 bases lying between them. The CDR3 extends over 15 amino acids. CDR1 MDHEN and CDR2 SYDVKM come from the germline V gene. CDR3 amino acids: CASSSLRTPPLEQYF. In DNA form, the CDR3 reads TGTGCCAGCAGTTCCCTTCGGACCCCACCCCTCGAGCAGTACTTC.

This clone was detected only a few times. The chain links TRBV7-2 to TRBJ1-3, with 8 bases identical to TRBD1. There are 19 residues in the CDR3. J lost 0 bases, V lost 8 bases, and 18 bases had no gene match. Per the germline V gene, CDR1 is SGHTA and CDR2 is FQGNSA. The CDR3 DNA reads as TGTGCCAGCCGGATGAGTCAGGGGGCCGATATTACCTCTGGAAACACCATATATTTT. It encodes CASRMSQGADITSGNTIYF.

This chain uses TRBV11-2 with TRBJ2-3; no reliable D call. The CDR3 has 16 amino acids. The ends were cut back, 8 bases at V and 3 bases at J, with 21 bases in the middle. Germline-derived CDR1 and CDR2 are SGHAT and FQNNGV. The CDR3 bases are TGTGCCAGCTCCCCGCGAGCCAGCTCCCTTACAGATACGCAGTATTTT. It is translated as CASSPRASSLTDTQYF.